The 3 T cell receptor beta chains presented below share a single source sample, sequenced in a study of siplizumab effects on memory and regulatory T cells. TCRdb's copy holds only in-frame clones and misses some; the assay was immunoSEQ multiplex PCR. Of 99,000 or so clones in the sample, about 94% are singletons; the top ten hold 1% to 1.5%. The sample taken for sequencing was non-Treg CD4+ T cells sorted from blood. The source of these receptors is a human donor in good health.

V usage is TRBV12-5 and J usage is TRBJ1-1; D is ambiguous. Germline CDR1 and CDR2: LGHNT and FRNRAP. Trimming removed 1 base at V and 1 base at J, with 16 bases between. The CDR3 has 17 residues. CDR3 nucleotides: TGTGCTAGTGGTTTGGGCGCTGGGGTGGCCACGAACACTGAAGCTTTCTTT. Translation gives CASGLGAGVATNTEAFF.

This rearrangement joins TRBV6-5 to TRBJ2-1; D may be TRBD2 (5 bases). Germline V lookup: CDR1 MNHEY, CDR2 SVGAGI. This CDR3 region has 13 residues. V was clipped by 6 bases and J by 9 bases, with 15 bases between them. The CDR3 sequence: CASSPTRRVEQFF. The CDR3 region has the DNA TGTGCCAGCAGCCCGACTCGGCGGGTTGAGCAGTTCTTC.

This sequence joins TRBV18 and TRBJ1-1; 9 bases are shared with TRBD1. The length of the CDR3 is 14 residues. From germline, CDR1 is KGHSH and CDR2 LQKENI. V dropped 3 bases and J dropped 5; count of bases not matched to a gene: 4. Written as DNA, the CDR3 is TGTGCCAGCTCACCGCGACAGGGGGAGACTGAAGCTTTCTTT. Its protein is CASSPRQGETEAFF.